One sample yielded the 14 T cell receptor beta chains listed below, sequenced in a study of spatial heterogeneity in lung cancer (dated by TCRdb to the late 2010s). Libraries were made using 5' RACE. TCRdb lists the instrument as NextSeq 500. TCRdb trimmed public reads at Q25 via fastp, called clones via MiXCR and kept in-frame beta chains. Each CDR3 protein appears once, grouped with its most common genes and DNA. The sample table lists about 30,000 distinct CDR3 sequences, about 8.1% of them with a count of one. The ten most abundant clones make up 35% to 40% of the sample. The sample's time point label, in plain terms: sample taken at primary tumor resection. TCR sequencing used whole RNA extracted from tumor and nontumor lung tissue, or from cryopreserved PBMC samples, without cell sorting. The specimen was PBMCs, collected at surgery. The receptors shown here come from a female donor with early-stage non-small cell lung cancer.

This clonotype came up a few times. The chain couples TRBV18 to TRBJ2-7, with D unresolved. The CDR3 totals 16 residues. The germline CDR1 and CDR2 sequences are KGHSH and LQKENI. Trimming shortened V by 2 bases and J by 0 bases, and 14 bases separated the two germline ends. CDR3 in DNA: TGTGCCAGCTCACCAGTAGGCTTCCTACGCTCCTACGAGCAGTACTTC. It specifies CASSPVGFLRSYEQYF.

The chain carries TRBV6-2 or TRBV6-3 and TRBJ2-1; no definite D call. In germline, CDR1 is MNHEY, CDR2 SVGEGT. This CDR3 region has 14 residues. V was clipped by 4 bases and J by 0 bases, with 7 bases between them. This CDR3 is CASSFWSSYNEQFF. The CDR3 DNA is TGTGCCAGCAGTTTCTGGAGCTCCTACAATGAGCAGTTCTTC.

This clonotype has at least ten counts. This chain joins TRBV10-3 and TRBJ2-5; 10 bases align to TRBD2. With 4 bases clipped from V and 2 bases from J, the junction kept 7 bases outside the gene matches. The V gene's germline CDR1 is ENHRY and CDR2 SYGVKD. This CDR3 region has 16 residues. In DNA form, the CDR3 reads TGTGCCATCAGTGGAAAAACTAGCGGGAATCAAGAGACCCAGTACTTC. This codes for CAISGKTSGNQETQYF.

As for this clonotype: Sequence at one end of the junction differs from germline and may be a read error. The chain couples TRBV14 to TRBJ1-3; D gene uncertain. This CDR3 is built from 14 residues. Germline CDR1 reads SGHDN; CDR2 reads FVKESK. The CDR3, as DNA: TGTGCCGGCAGCCAACTGTTCTCTGGAAACACCATATATTTT. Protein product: CAGSQLFSGNTIYF.

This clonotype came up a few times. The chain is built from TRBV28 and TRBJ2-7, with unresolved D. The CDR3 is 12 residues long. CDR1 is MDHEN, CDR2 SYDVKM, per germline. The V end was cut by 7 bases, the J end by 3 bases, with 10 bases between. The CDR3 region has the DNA TGTGCCAGCAACGGCGGAATCTACGAGCAGTACTTC. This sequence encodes CASNGGIYEQYF.

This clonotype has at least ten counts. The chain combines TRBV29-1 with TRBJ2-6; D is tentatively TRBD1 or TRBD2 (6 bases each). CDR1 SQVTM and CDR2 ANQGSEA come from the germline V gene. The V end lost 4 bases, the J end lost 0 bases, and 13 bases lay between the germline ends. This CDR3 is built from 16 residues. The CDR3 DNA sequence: TGCAGCGTTGGAACGGGGGCACTCTCTGGGGCCAACGTCCTGACTTTC. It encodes CSVGTGALSGANVLTF.

DNA of the CDR3: TGTGCCAGCAGCAGACTCCTGGCGGGGGAGCTGTTTTTT. Amino acids: CASSRLLAGELFF. The V gene is TRBV5-6, the J gene TRBJ2-2, with D uncertain. Per germline, CDR1 SGHDT and CDR2 YYEEEE. The CDR3 runs to 13 residues. V lost 4 bases and J 8 bases, leaving 12 bases between the germline ends. Complete variable domain (other parts from reference TRBV5-6 and TRBJ2-2): DAGVTQSPTHLIKTRGQQVTLRCSPKSGHDTVSWYQQALGQGPQFIFQYYEEEERQRGNFPDRFSGHQFPNYSSELNVNALLLGDSALYLCASSRLLAGELFFGEGSRLTVL.

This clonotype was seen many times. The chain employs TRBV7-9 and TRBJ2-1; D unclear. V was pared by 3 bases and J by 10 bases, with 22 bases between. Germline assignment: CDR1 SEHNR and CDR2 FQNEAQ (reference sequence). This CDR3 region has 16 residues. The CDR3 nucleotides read TGTGCCAGCAGCTTCGTACCGGGCCTTACCCTGACCGAGCAGTTCTTC. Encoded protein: CASSFVPGLTLTEQFF.

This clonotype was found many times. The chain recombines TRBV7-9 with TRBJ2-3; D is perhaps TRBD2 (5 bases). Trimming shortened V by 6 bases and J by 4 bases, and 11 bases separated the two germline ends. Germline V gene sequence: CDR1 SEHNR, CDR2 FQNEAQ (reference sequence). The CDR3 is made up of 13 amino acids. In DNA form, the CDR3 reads TGTGCCAGCAGTCCACTAGGTCCAGATACGCAGTATTTT. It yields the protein CASSPLGPDTQYF. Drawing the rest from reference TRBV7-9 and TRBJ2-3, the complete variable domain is DTGVSQNPRHKITKRGQNVTFRCDPISEHNRLYWYRQTLGQGPEFLTYFQNEAQLEKSRLLSDRFSAERPKGSFSTLEIQRTEQGDSAMYLCASSPLGPDTQYFGPGTRLTVL.

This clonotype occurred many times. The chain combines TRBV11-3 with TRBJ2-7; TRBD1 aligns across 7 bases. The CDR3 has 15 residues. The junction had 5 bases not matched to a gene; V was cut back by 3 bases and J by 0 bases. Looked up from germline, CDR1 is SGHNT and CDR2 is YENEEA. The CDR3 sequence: CASSFGTVSSYEQYV. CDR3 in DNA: TGTGCCAGCAGCTTTGGGACAGTGAGCTCCTACGAGCAGTACGTC.

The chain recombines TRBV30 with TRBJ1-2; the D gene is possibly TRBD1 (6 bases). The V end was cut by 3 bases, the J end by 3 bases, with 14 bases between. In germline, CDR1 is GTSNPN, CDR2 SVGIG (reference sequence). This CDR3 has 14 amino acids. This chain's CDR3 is CAWRVRGLDYGYTF. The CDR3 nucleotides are TGTGCCTGGAGAGTACGGGGGCTTGACTATGGCTACACCTTC.

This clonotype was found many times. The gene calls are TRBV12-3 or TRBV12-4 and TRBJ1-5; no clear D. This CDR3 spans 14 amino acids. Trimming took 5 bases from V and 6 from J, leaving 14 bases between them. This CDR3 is CASSKWPGGQPQHF. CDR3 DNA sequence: TGTGCCAGCAGTAAGTGGCCGGGTGGTCAGCCCCAGCATTTT.

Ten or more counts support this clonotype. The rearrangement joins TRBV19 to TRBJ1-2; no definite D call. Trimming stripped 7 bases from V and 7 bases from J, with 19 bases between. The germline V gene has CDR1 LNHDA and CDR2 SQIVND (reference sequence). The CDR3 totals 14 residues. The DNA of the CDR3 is TGTGCCAGTACCGTCGGACCCTTGTTAGTTGGCTACACCTTC. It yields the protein CASTVGPLLVGYTF.

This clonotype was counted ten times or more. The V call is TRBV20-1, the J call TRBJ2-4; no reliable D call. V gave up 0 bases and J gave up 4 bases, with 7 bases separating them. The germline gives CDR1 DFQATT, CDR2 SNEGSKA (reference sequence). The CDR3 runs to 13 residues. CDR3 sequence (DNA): TGCAGTGCTAGAGACGACCTAAAAAACATTCAGTACTTC. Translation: CSARDDLKNIQYF.